This TCR beta chain was retrieved from a study of blood T cell repertoires in COVID-19. A single count supports this clone. Trimming took 6 bases from V and 8 from J; bases not matched to a gene: 12. The germline V gene has CDR1 MNHEY and CDR2 SVGAGI. CDR3 length: 14 amino acids. The authors' processing: It was from reference gene primer amplification that nucleated cell counts were estimated. TCRdb's table, derived via immunoSEQ multiplex PCR, lists solely in-frame clones and lacks some. The D gene and trimming were derived from the DNA, and the V and J assignments and clone size from that table. The data hold hundreds of thousands of clones, with roughly nine tenths observed a single time.

The source is a man aged 35-49 years with acute or convalescent COVID-19. The chain combines TRBV6-5 with TRBJ1-2; TRBD1 aligns across 7 bases. The sample comprised peripheral blood. The CDR3 DNA sequence: TGTGCCAGCAGCTTCCACCTCCTAGGGGGCGGCTACACCTTC. Its translation: CASSFHLLGGGYTF.